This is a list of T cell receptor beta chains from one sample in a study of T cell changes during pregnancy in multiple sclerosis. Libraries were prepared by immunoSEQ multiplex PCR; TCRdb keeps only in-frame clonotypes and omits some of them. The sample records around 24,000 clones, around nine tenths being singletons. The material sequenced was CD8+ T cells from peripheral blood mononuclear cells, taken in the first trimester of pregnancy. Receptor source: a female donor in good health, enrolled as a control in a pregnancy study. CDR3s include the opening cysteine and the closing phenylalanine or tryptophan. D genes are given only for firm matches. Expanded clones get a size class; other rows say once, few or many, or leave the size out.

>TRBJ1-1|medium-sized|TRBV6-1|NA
TGTGCCAGCAGTGTACGGGAGAACACTGAAGCTTTCTTT
CASSVRENTEAFF
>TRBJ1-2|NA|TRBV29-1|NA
TGCAGCGTTCCAGGGGACTATGGCTACACCTTC
CSVPGDYGYTF
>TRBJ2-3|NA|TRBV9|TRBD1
TGTGCCAGCAGCGCCCCTCCAGAGGGACAGGCAGATACGCAGTATTTT
CASSAPPEGQADTQYF
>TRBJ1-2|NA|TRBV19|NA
TGTGCCAGTAGTATAAAGGGCGGGGGCCATGGCTACACCTTC
CASSIKGGGHGYTF
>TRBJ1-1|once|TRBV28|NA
TGTGCCAGCATCGGGGGAACTGAAGCTTTCTTT
CASIGGTEAFF
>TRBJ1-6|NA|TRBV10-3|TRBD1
TGTGCCATCAGTGAGGATATGGGACAGGGGAATTCACCCCTCCACTTT
CAISEDMGQGNSPLHF
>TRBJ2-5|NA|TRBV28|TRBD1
TGTGCCAGCAGTCCCCCAGGGGGTGGAGAGACCCAGTACTTC
CASSPPGGGETQYF
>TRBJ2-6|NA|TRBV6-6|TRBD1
TGTGCCAGCAGTTCTACAGGGGAAGGGGCCAACGTCCTGACTTTC
CASSSTGEGANVLTF
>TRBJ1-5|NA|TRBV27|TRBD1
TGTGCCAGCAGTTTATCGCAGGACAGGGTAACCCAGCATTTT
CASSLSQDRVTQHF
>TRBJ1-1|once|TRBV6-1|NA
TGTGCCAGCAGTGAAGGAGGAGCGAACACTGAAGCTTTCTTT
CASSEGGANTEAFF
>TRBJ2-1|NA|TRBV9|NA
TGTGCCAGCAGCGTAGGCAAGGGGAACAATGAGCAGTTCTTC
CASSVGKGNNEQFF
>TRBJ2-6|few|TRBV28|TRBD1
TGTGCCACCTCGACAGGGGCCCACTCTGGGGCCAACGTCCTGACTTTC
CATSTGAHSGANVLTF
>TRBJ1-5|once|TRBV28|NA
TGTGCCAGCAGTTTAACGGCAGGCCAGCCCCAGCATTTT
CASSLTAGQPQHF
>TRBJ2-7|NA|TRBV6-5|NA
TGTGCCAGCAGTTTGGACTACACCGAGCAGTACTTC
CASSLDYTEQYF
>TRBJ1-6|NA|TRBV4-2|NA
TGTGCCAGCAGCCAAGATCTGCAGGAGACAGGTACTTCACCCCTCCACTTT
CASSQDLQETGTSPLHF
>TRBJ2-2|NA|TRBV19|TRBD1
TGTGCCAGTATGGGGACAGCTACCGGGGAGCTGTTTTTT
CASMGTATGELFF
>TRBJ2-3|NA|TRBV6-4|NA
TGTGCCAGCAGTGACGGAGGGGGCCTAGATACGCAGTATTTT
CASSDGGGLDTQYF
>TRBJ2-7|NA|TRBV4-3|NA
TGCGCCAGCAGCCAAGAGACGTTAGCGGCTACACCCTACGAGCAGTACTTC
CASSQETLAATPYEQYF
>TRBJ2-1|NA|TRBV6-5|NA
TGTGCCAGCAGTTCGGGCAATGAGCAGTTCTTC
CASSSGNEQFF
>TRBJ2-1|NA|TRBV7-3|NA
TGTGCCAGCAGCCCAGGGACAAGGGTTCAAAATGAGCAGTTCTTC
CASSPGTRVQNEQFF
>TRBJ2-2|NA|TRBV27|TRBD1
TGTGCCAGCAAAAGGACAGGGAGTCCCGGGGAGCTGTTTTTT
CASKRTGSPGELFF
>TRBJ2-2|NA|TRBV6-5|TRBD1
TGTGCCACTAAAGGGGGCGCGGACACCGGGGAGCTGTTTTTT
CATKGGADTGELFF
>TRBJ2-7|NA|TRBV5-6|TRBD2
TGTGCCAGCATAGGTCCTAGCGGGGATCCCTACGAGCAGTACTTC
CASIGPSGDPYEQYF
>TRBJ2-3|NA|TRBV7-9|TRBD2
TGTGCCAGCAGCCCCTGGGAGGGTGAAAGCACAGATACGCAGTATTTT
CASSPWEGESTDTQYF
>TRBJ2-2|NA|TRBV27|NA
TGTGCCAGCAGTTTCGGGTACACCGGGGAGCTGTTTTTT
CASSFGYTGELFF
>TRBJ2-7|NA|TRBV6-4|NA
TGTGCCAGCAGTGACTCGGATGGGGGGGAGCAGTACTTC
CASSDSDGGEQYF
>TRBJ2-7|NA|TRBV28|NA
TGTGCCAGCAGTTACGTTTCTAGCGACGAGCAGTACTTC
CASSYVSSDEQYF
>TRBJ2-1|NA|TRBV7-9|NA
TGTGCCAGCAGCATACCTGGACAGTCCTACAATGAGCAGTTCTTC
CASSIPGQSYNEQFF